This entry lists 2 T cell receptor beta chains sequenced from one sample in a study of blood T cell repertoires in COVID-19. Clones were read by immunoSEQ multiplex PCR, and TCRdb kept only the in-frame ones, dropping some. The profile shows nearly 60,000 clones, 85% of them singletons. The sequencing input was peripheral blood. The receptors were sampled from a man aged 35 to 55 with active COVID-19.

CDR3 DNA sequence: TGTGCCAGCAGTGCCCAGGGACAGGGGCTACGGGGCTACACCTTC. Encoded protein: CASSAQGQGLRGYTF. The rearrangement uses TRBV2 and TRBJ1-2; 10 bases are a match to TRBD1. This CDR3 contains 15 residues. The ends lost 4 bases at V and 8 bases at J; junction bases unmatched: 10. Germline V gives CDR1 SNHLY, CDR2 FYNNEI.

V is TRBV2 and J is TRBJ2-5; D unclear. The V gene lost 5 bases and the J gene lost 5 bases, with 15 bases spanning the gap. Germline V lookup: CDR1 SNHLY, CDR2 FYNNEI. This CDR3 region has 14 residues. DNA for the CDR3: TGTGCCAGCAGTCGAGGCCGGTCCACGGAGACCCAGTACTTC. Translated: CASSRGRSTETQYF.